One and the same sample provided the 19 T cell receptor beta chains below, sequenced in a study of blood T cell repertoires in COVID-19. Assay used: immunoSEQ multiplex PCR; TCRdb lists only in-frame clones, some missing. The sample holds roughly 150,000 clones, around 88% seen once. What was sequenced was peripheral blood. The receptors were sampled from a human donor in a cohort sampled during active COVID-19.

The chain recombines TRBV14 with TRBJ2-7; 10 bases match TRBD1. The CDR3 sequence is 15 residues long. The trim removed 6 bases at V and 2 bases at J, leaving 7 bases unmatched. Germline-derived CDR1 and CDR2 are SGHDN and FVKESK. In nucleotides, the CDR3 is TGTGCCAGCAGGGGAGCGGGACAGGGGCCCTACGAGCAGTACTTC. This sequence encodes CASRGAGQGPYEQYF.

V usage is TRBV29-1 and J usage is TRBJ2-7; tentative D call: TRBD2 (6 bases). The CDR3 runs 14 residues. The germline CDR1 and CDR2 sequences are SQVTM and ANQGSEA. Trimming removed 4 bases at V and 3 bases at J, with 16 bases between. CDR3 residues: CSVGEGGYFYEQYF. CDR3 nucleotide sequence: TGCAGCGTTGGAGAGGGAGGCTACTTCTACGAGCAGTACTTC.

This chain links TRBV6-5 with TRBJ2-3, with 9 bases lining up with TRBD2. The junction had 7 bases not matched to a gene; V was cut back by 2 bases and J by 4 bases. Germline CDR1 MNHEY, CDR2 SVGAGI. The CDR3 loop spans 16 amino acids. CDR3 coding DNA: TGTGCCAGCAGTTACGTTGGCGGGGGGGCCGCAGATACGCAGTATTTT. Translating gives CASSYVGGGAADTQYF.

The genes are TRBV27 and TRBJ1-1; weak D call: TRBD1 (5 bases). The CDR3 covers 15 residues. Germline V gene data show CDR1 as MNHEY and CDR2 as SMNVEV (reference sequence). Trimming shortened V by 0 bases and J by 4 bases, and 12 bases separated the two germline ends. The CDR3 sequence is CASSLSSGGGTEAFF. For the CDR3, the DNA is TGTGCCAGCAGTTTATCTTCCGGGGGTGGCACTGAAGCTTTCTTT.

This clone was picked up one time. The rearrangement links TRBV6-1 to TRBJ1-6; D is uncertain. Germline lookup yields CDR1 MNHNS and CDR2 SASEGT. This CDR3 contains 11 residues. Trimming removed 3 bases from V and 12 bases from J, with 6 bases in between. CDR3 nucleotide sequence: TGTGCCAGCAGTGACCACAAACCCCTCCACTTT. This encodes CASSDHKPLHF.

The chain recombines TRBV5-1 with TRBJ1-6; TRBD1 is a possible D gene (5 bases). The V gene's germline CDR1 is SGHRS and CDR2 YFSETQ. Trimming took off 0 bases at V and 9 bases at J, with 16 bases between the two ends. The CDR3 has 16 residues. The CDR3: CASSLVAGRFGSPLHF. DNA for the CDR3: TGCGCCAGCAGCTTGGTTGCAGGGAGGTTTGGTTCACCCCTCCACTTT.

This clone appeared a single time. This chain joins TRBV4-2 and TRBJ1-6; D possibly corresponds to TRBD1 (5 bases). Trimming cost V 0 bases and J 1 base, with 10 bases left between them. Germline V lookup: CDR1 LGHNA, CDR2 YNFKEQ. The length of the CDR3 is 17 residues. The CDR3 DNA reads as TGTGCCAGCAGCCAAGAAGTGGGGGGTTCCTATAATTCACCCCTCCACTTT. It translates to CASSQEVGGSYNSPLHF.

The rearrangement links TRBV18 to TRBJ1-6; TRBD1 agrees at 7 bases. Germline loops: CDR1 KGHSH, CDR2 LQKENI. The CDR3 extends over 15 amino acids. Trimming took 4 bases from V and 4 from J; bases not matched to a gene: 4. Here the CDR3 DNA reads TGTGCCAGCTCACTCGGGACAGTTTATAATTCACCCCTCCACTTT. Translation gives CASSLGTVYNSPLHF.

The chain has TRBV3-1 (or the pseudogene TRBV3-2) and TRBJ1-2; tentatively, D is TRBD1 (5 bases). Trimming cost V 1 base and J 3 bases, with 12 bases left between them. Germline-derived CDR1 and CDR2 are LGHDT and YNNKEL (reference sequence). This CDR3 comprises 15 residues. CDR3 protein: CASSQGGGGHYGYTF. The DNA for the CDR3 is TGTGCCAGCAGCCAAGGGGGGGGAGGGCACTATGGCTACACCTTC.

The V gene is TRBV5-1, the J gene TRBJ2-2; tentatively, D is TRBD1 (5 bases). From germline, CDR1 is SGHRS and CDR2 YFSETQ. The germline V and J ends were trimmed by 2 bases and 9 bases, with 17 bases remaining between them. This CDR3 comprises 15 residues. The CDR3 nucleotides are TGCGCCAGCAGCTTTGCGCCCAGGGTTGGGAGGGAGCTGTTTTTT. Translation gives CASSFAPRVGRELFF.

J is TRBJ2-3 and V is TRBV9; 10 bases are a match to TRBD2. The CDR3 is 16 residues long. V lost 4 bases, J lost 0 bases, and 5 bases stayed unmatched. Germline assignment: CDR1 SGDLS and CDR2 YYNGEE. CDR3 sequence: CASSSLAGASTDTQYF. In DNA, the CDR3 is TGTGCCAGCAGCTCGCTAGCGGGAGCTAGCACAGATACGCAGTATTTT. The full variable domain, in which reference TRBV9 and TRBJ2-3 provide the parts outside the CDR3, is DSGVTQTPKHLITATGQRVTLRCSPRSGDLSVYWYQQSLDQGLQFLIQYYNGEERAKGNILERFSAQQFPDLHSELNLSSLELGDSALYFCASSSLAGASTDTQYFGPGTRLTVL.

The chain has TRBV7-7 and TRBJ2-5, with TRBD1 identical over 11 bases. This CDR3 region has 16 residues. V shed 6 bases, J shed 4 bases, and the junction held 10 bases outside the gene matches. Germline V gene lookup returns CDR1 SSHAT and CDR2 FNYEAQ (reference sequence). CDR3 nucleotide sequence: TGTGCCAGCAGTCGTCCGGGGACAGGGGGAGGAGAGACCCAGTACTTC. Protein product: CASSRPGTGGGETQYF.

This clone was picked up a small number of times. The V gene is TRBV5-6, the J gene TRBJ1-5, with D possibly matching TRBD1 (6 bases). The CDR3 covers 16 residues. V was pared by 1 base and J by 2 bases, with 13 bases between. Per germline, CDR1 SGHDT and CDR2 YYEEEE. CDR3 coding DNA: TGTGCCAGCAGCTTGATAGCCGCAGGGGGCAATCAGCCCCAGCATTTT. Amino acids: CASSLIAAGGNQPQHF. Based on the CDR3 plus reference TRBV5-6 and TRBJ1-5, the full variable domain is DAGVTQSPTHLIKTRGQQVTLRCSPKSGHDTVSWYQQALGQGPQFIFQYYEEEERQRGNFPDRFSGHQFPNYSSELNVNALLLGDSALYLCASSLIAAGGNQPQHFGDGTRLSIL.

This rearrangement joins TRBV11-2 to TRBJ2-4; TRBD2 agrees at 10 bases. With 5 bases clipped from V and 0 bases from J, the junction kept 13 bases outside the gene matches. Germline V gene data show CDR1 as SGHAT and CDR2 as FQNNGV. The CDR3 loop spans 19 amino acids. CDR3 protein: CASSLTSGGAAPAKNIQYF. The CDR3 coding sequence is TGTGCCAGCAGCCTAACCAGCGGGGGGGCTGCACCAGCCAAAAACATTCAGTACTTC. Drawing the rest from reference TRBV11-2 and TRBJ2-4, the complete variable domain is EAGVAQSPRYKIIEKRQSVAFWCNPISGHATLYWYQQILGQGPKLLIQFQNNGVVDDSQLPKDRFSAERLKGVDSTLKIQPAKLEDSAVYLCASSLTSGGAAPAKNIQYFGAGTRLSVL.

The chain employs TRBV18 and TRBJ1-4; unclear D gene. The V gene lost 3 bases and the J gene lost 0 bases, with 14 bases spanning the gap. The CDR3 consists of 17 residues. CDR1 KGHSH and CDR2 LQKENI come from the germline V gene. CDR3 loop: CASSPPRGSPTNEKLFF. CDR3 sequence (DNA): TGTGCCAGCTCACCCCCCCGCGGGTCACCAACTAATGAAAAACTGTTTTTT.

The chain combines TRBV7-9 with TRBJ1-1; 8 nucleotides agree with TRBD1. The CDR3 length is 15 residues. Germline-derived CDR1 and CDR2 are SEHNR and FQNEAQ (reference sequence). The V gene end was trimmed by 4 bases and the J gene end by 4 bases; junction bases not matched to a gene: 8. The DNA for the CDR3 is TGTGCCAGCAGCTCCTCAGGGGGCGCGCCCACTGAAGCTTTCTTT. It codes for CASSSSGGAPTEAFF. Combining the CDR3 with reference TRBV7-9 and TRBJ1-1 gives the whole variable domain DTGVSQNPRHKITKRGQNVTFRCDPISEHNRLYWYRQTLGQGPEFLTYFQNEAQLEKSRLLSDRFSAERPKGSFSTLEIQRTEQGDSAMYLCASSSSGGAPTEAFFGQGTRLTVV.

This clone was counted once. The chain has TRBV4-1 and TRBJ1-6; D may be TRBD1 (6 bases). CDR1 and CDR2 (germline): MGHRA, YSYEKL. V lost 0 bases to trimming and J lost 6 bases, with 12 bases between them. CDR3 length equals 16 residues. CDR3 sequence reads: CASSQDRSQGNSPLHF. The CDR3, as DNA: TGCGCCAGCAGCCAAGATCGATCACAGGGTAATTCACCCCTCCACTTT.

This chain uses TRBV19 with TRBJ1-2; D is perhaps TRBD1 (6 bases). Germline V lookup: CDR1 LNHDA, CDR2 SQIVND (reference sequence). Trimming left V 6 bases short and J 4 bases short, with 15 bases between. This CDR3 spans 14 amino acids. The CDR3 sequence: CASRRQAASYGYTF. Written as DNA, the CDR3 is TGTGCCAGTAGGCGACAGGCAGCATCCTATGGCTACACCTTC.

The CDR3: CASSYLGHSNQPQHF. CDR3 bases: TGTGCCAGCAGTTACTTGGGACATAGCAATCAGCCCCAGCATTTT. The gene calls are TRBV6-6 and TRBJ1-5; tentatively, D is TRBD1 (6 bases). The V gene's germline CDR1 is MNHNY and CDR2 SVGAGI (reference sequence). V was pared by 1 base and J by 0 bases, with 7 bases between. This CDR3 has 15 amino acids.